These T cell receptor beta chains were read from a single sample in a study of early T cells in non-severe SARS-CoV-2 infection. One entry per CDR3 protein, called by TCRdb with MiXCR from the 5' RACE reads. The table has tens of thousands of distinct CDR3 sequences, 8.5% to 10% seen once; the top ten hold more than 6.5%. The specimen was whole blood. These receptors were taken from an adult who was a healthcare worker with PCR-confirmed SARS-CoV-2 infection or an uninfected control (not recorded which). The CDR3 runs from the conserved cysteine through the conserved F or W. D genes are given only for firm matches. Clone size is stated in some rows and not others, as once, few, many or a class when expanded.

j_call clone_size v_call d_call cdr3_aa cdr3_nt
TRBJ1-4 - TRBV15 - CATSRVGSRATNEKLFF TGTGCCACCAGCAGAGTAGGATCCCGCGCAACTAATGAAAAACTGTTTTTT
TRBJ2-7 - TRBV6-6 - CASSAGTMVEQYF TGTGCCAGCAGCGCCGGGACAATGGTCGAGCAGTACTTC
TRBJ2-5 many TRBV7-2 - CASSFVPQETQYF TGTGCCAGCAGCTTTGTGCCCCAAGAGACCCAGTACTTC
TRBJ2-2 many TRBV18 - CASSLPSGTGELFF TGTGCCAGCTCACTCCCTTCCGGGACCGGGGAGCTGTTTTTT
TRBJ2-7 many TRBV7-8 TRBD1 CASSFRQGTDEQYF TGTGCCAGCAGCTTCCGACAGGGGACGGACGAGCAGTACTTC
TRBJ2-1 many TRBV2 - CASSEVSLSYNEQFF TGTGCCAGCAGTGAGGTCTCTCTATCCTACAATGAGCAGTTCTTC
TRBJ2-5 few TRBV23-1 - CASSQSPQTYQETQYF TGCGCCAGCAGTCAATCCCCACAGACGTACCAAGAGACCCAGTACTTC
TRBJ1-5 many TRBV30 TRBD1 CAWRGTENQPQHF TGTGCCTGGAGGGGGACAGAAAATCAGCCCCAGCATTTT
TRBJ2-7 - TRBV20-1 TRBD2 CSAIPGLEVSEQYF TGCAGTGCTATCCCGGGACTAGAGGTCTCCGAGCAGTACTTC
TRBJ2-6 - TRBV6-6 - CASSSQLSGANVLTF TGTGCCAGCAGTAGTCAGCTCTCTGGGGCCAACGTCCTGACTTTC
TRBJ2-2 few TRBV2 - CATGSSGELFF TGTGCCACCGGGAGTTCCGGGGAGCTGTTTTTT
TRBJ1-4 few TRBV4-1 TRBD1 CASSQGQVPLVLLANEKLFF TGCGCCAGCAGCCAGGGACAGGTCCCACTTGTATTATTAGCTAATGAAAAACTGTTTTTT
TRBJ2-7 few TRBV11-2 - CASSRQGPTYEQYF TGTGCCAGCAGCAGGCAGGGTCCCACCTACGAGCAGTACTTC
TRBJ1-6 few TRBV11-3 TRBD1 CASSPGGDHSPLHF TGTGCCAGCAGCCCAGGGGGCGATCATTCACCCCTCCACTTT
TRBJ2-7 few TRBV4-3 TRBD1 CASSQDGQGVDEQYF TGCGCCAGCAGCCAAGATGGGCAGGGGGTCGACGAGCAGTACTTC
TRBJ2-5 many TRBV6-8 - CASSYHDSQETQYF TGTGCCAGCAGTTACCACGACAGCCAAGAGACCCAGTACTTC
TRBJ1-1 few TRBV3-1 TRBD1 CASSPGQGEAFF TGTGCCAGCAGCCCCGGACAGGGTGAAGCTTTCTTT
TRBJ2-2 many TRBV24-1 - CATSDPLGTNTGELFF TGTGCCACCAGTGACCCGCTCGGGACGAACACCGGGGAGCTGTTTTTT
TRBJ2-7 many TRBV7-9 - CASSLVPYEQYF TGTGCCAGCAGCTTAGTCCCCTACGAGCAGTACTTC
TRBJ2-7 many TRBV12-2 - CASRSPSGSSYEQYF TGTGCAAGTCGCTCCCCTAGCGGGAGCTCCTACGAGCAGTACTTC
TRBJ2-1 many TRBV2 - CASTGDSYNEQFF TGTGCCAGCACGGGAGACTCCTACAATGAGCAGTTCTTC
TRBJ2-7 - TRBV7-2 - CASSLSWWQYF TGTGCCAGCAGCTTATCTTGGTGGCAGTACTTC
TRBJ1-1 few TRBV29-1 - CSVEVGGVEAFF TGCAGCGTTGAAGTCGGGGGGGTTGAAGCTTTCTTT
TRBJ2-1 many TRBV20-1 TRBD2 CSARDWTRGYNEQFF TGCAGTGCTAGAGATTGGACTAGGGGCTACAATGAGCAGTTCTTC
TRBJ2-7 - TRBV7-2 TRBD1 CASSIGTGSYEQYF TGTGCCAGCAGCATAGGGACAGGGTCCTACGAGCAGTACTTC
TRBJ2-1 many TRBV7-2 TRBD1 CASSPGTGIYYNEQFF TGTGCCAGCAGCCCCGGGACAGGGATTTATTACAATGAGCAGTTCTTC
TRBJ1-1 once TRBV6-4 - CASSDEGHTEAFF TGTGCCAGCAGTGACGAGGGGCACACTGAAGCTTTCTTT
TRBJ2-7 large TRBV3-1 - CASSQDYRGRSYEQYF TGTGCCAGCAGCCAAGATTACCGGGGCCGCTCTTACGAGCAGTACTTC
TRBJ1-5 - TRBV19 - CASSMLGGGSNQPQHF TGTGCCAGTAGTATGCTAGGGGGTGGTAGCAATCAGCCCCAGCATTTT
TRBJ2-2 once TRBV6-2/TRBV6-3 TRBD2 CASSYSQRGIGELFF TGTGCCAGCAGTTACTCCCAGCGGGGTATCGGGGAGCTGTTTTTT
TRBJ2-1 many TRBV24-1 TRBD2 CATSGRQAGGNEQFF TGTGCCACCAGTGGACGTCAAGCGGGGGGTAATGAGCAGTTCTTC
TRBJ2-1 many TRBV20-1 TRBD2 CSARTTSGYNEQFF TGCAGTGCTAGAACGACTAGCGGATACAATGAGCAGTTCTTC